The rows below give T cell receptor beta chains drawn from one sample of a study of shared clonotypes between healthy human individuals. Only in-frame clones appear in the TCRdb table, and some are missing; sequencing was by immunoSEQ multiplex PCR. The sample contains around 2.3 million clones, around 95% of which appear only once. Sequenced material: naive CD4+ T cells sorted from blood. These receptors all stem from a man younger than 35 in good health. CDR3s include the opening cysteine and the closing phenylalanine or tryptophan. D genes are given only for firm matches. Clone size is stated in some rows and not others, as once, few, many or a class when expanded.

>-|-|TRBJ2-7|TRBV7-7
CASSSTGGEQYF
TGTGCTAGCAGCTCCACCGGTGGCGAGCAGTACTTC
>-|-|TRBJ1-3|TRBV19
CASKDTSSGNTIYF
TGTGCCAGTAAGGACACCAGCTCTGGAAACACCATATATTTT
>TRBD1|once|TRBJ2-7|TRBV6-1
CASSEVTGGYEQYF
TGTGCCAGCAGTGAAGTCACAGGGGGCTACGAGCAGTACTTC
>TRBD1|-|TRBJ1-4|TRBV7-8
CASSLEQGSNEKLFF
TGTGCCAGCAGCTTAGAACAGGGGTCTAATGAAAAACTGTTTTTT
>-|-|TRBJ2-1|TRBV5-1
CASSFRDPRDEQFF
TGCGCCAGCAGCTTCCGGGACCCAAGGGATGAGCAGTTCTTC
>TRBD1|-|TRBJ2-7|TRBV7-6
CASSLDQGAYEQYF
TGTGCCAGCAGCTTAGACCAGGGGGCCTACGAGCAGTACTTC
>-|-|TRBJ2-5|TRBV7-8
CASSFGVQETQYF
TGTGCCAGCAGCTTTGGGGTCCAAGAGACCCAGTACTTC
>-|-|TRBJ1-2|TRBV28
CASSLDRNYGYTF
TGTGCCAGCAGTTTAGACAGGAACTATGGCTACACCTTC
>TRBD1|-|TRBJ2-5|TRBV19
CASSRTGGLETQYF
TGTGCCAGTAGCAGGACAGGGGGCTTGGAGACCCAGTACTTC
>TRBD1|once|TRBJ1-1|TRBV30
CASSQGGEAFF
TGTGCCTCTTCGCAGGGGGGGGAAGCTTTCTTT
>-|-|TRBJ1-2|TRBV19
CASSSSAGATHNYGYTF
TGTGCCAGTAGTTCTTCGGCAGGGGCCACCCATAACTATGGCTACACCTTC
>-|-|TRBJ2-7|TRBV30
CAWDDNQYEQYF
TGTGCCTGGGATGACAATCAGTACGAGCAGTACTTC
>-|-|TRBJ2-3|TRBV11-2
CASSFRGTDTQYF
TGTGCCAGCAGCTTTAGAGGCACAGATACGCAGTATTTT
>TRBD2|-|TRBJ2-3|TRBV29-1
CSVQTSGGGDTQYF
TGCAGCGTACAGACTAGCGGGGGTGGAGATACGCAGTATTTT
>TRBD1|-|TRBJ2-7|TRBV29-1
CSVGSRGLNEQYF
TGCAGCGTGGGTTCTAGGGGGCTGAACGAGCAGTACTTC
>-|-|TRBJ2-1|TRBV6-5
CASSPTGFSYNEQFF
TGTGCCAGCAGTCCAACAGGTTTTTCCTACAATGAGCAGTTCTTC
>-|-|TRBJ2-7|TRBV4-1
CASSQGPGEAYEQYF
TGCGCCAGCAGCCAAGGCCCAGGGGAAGCCTACGAGCAGTACTTC